The clone carrying this T cell receptor beta chain was observed a handful of times. Treatment specified: oral pan-JAK inhibitor, 5-10 mg twice daily. This sample was included in a study of CD8+ T cells in alopecia areata. CDR3 length equals 15 residues. Trimming at V came to 6 bases and at J to 7 bases, leaving 10 bases not matched to a gene. Looked up from germline, CDR1 is SGHKS and CDR2 is YYEKEE (reference sequence). The authors extracted RNA and reverse transcribed it into cDNA as the sequencing template. Sequencing was performed with immunoSEQ multiplex PCR; in TCRdb, only in-frame clones are kept and a portion is missing. The sample yields approximately 180,000 clones, 60% seen once.

The rearrangement uses TRBV5-5 and TRBJ1-6; TRBD1 matches at 7 bases. This sample comprised CD4+ T cells sorted from blood, obtained at week 24, from a patient treated with tofacitinib. This sequence was found in a human donor with alopecia areata. The CDR3 DNA reads TGTGCCAGCACCATACAGGGACAGCACAATTCACCCCTCCACTTT. It specifies CASTIQGQHNSPLHF.